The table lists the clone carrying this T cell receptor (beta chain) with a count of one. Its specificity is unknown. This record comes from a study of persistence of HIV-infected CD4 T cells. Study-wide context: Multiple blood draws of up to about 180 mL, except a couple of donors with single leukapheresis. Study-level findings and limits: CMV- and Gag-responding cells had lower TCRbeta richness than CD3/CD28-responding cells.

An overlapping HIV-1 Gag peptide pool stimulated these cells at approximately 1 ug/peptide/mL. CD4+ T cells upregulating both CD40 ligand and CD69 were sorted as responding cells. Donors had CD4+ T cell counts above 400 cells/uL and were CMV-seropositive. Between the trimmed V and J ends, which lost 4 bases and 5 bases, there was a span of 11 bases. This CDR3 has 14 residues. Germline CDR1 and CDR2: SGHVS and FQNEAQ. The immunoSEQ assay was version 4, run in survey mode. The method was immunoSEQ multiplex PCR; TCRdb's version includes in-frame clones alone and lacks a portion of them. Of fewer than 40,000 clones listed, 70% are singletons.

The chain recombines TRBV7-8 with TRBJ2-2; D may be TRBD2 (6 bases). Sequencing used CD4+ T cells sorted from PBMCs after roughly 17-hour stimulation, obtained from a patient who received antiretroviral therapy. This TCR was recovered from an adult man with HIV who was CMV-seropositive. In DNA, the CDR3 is TGTGCCAGCAGCTCTTTGGGGGGAACCGGGGAGCTGTTTTTT. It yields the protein CASSSLGGTGELFF. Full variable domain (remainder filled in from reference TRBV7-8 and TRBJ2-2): GAGVSQSPRYKVAKRGQDVALRCDPISGHVSLFWYQQALGQGPEFLTYFQNEAQLDKSGLPSDRFFAERPEGSVSTLKIQRTQQEDSAVYLCASSSLGGTGELFFGEGSRLTVL.